Following are 21 T cell receptor beta chains from one sample sequenced in a study of T cell responses to AZD1222 COVID-19 vaccine. Measured with immunoSEQ multiplex PCR; TCRdb has only the in-frame clones, and not every one. The sample has about 54,000 clones, roughly nine tenths seen once; the top ten hold approximately 4.1%. Here the sequenced sample was peripheral blood, taken on day 0 of AZD1222 vaccination. These receptors were collected from an adult in good health.

V usage is TRBV5-1 and J usage is TRBJ1-1, with unresolved D. CDR1 and CDR2 from the germline V gene are SGHRS and YFSETQ. Trimming stripped 0 bases from V and 0 bases from J, with 6 bases between. The CDR3 totals 14 residues. DNA of the CDR3: TGCGCCAGCAGCTTGGCACAACTGAACACTGAAGCTTTCTTT. The encoded protein is CASSLAQLNTEAFF. The whole variable domain, remainder taken from reference TRBV5-1 and TRBJ1-1, is KAGVTQTPRYLIKTRGQQVTLSCSPISGHRSVSWYQQTPGQGLQFLFEYFSETQRNKGNFPGRFSGRQFSNSRSEMNVSTLELGDSALYLCASSLAQLNTEAFFGQGTRLTVV.

The rearrangement joins TRBV5-6 to TRBJ1-2, with D perhaps TRBD1 (6 bases). This CDR3 contains 14 residues. V lost 0 bases and J lost 8, with 14 bases in between. Germline CDR1 reads SGHDT; CDR2 reads YYEEEE. CDR3 DNA: TGTGCCAGCAGCTTGGGGGGGGCCCTCGAGGGCTACACCTTC. The encoded protein is CASSLGGALEGYTF.

This sequence joins TRBV4-2 and TRBJ2-7; the match to TRBD2 covers 11 bases. Trimming cost V 0 bases and J 4 bases; bases outside gene matches: 5. Germline lookup yields CDR1 LGHNA and CDR2 YNFKEQ. There are 16 residues in the CDR3. In DNA form, the CDR3 reads TGTGCCAGCAGCCAAGATTTAACTAGCGGGGGTTACGAGCAGTACTTC. It specifies CASSQDLTSGGYEQYF.

The chain is built from TRBV12-5 and TRBJ1-2; D may be TRBD1 (6 bases). The V gene's germline CDR1 is LGHNT and CDR2 FRNRAP. With 2 bases removed from V and 8 bases from J, the gap between germline ends came to 18 bases. The CDR3 covers 15 residues. The chain's CDR3 is CASGLIPVAGGGYTF. Written as DNA, the CDR3 is TGTGCTAGTGGTTTGATCCCCGTGGCGGGGGGCGGCTACACCTTC.

The chain recombines TRBV9 with TRBJ2-1, with D possibly TRBD2 on 5 matching bases. Trimming pared 5 bases from V and 7 bases from J, leaving 10 bases between. The CDR3 contains 12 residues. Germline V CDR1 and CDR2: SGDLS, YYNGEE. The CDR3 nucleotides are TGTGCCAGCAGTAAACTAGAGAATGAGCAGTTCTTC. Protein sequence: CASSKLENEQFF.

This clone showed up just once. CDR3 loop: CASSIGQGPGAQHF. CDR3 DNA sequence: TGTGCCAGTAGTATTGGGCAGGGCCCAGGAGCCCAGCATTTT. The chain carries TRBV19 and TRBJ1-5, with D tentatively TRBD1 (5 bases). Germline CDR1 reads LNHDA; CDR2 reads SQIVND (reference sequence). The CDR3 runs 14 residues. The V end lost 3 bases, the J end lost 11 bases, and 17 bases lay between the germline ends. Full variable domain (missing parts from reference TRBV19 and TRBJ1-5): DGGITQSPKYLFRKEGQNVTLSCEQNLNHDAMYWYRQDPGQGLRLIYYSQIVNDFQKGDIAEGYSVSREKKESFPLTVTSAQKNPTAFYLCASSIGQGPGAQHFGDGTRLSIL.

J is TRBJ1-3 and V is TRBV7-9, with D tentatively TRBD1 (6 bases). Trimming removed 5 bases from V and 3 bases from J, with 14 bases in between. This CDR3 is 15 amino acids long. Germline V gene sequence: CDR1 SEHNR, CDR2 FQNEAQ (reference sequence). CDR3 residues: CASSPSGAYGNTIYF. The CDR3 bases are TGTGCCAGCAGCCCGTCGGGGGCGTATGGAAACACCATATATTTT.

The chain is built from TRBV9 and TRBJ1-3, with D possibly matching TRBD1 (5 bases). The CDR3 covers 13 residues. The germline V and J ends were trimmed by 5 bases and 5 bases, with 11 bases remaining between them. Germline lookup yields CDR1 SGDLS and CDR2 YYNGEE. The CDR3 loop is CASSGTGRNTIYF. CDR3 nucleotide sequence: TGTGCCAGCAGTGGGACTGGGAGAAACACCATATATTTT.

The rearrangement joins TRBV11-2 to TRBJ2-5; possibly TRBD1 or TRBD2 for D (6 bases each). The CDR3 is 16 residues long. CDR1 and CDR2 (germline): SGHAT, FQNNGV. V was trimmed by 6 bases and J by 1 base, leaving 18 bases between them. CDR3 nucleotide sequence: TGTGCCAGCAGGTCCTTGAGGGGGGATATCCAAGAGACCCAGTACTTC. Residues: CASRSLRGDIQETQYF.

The rearrangement joins TRBV30 to TRBJ1-3, with a tentative D call TRBD1 (6 bases). Germline lookup yields CDR1 GTSNPN and CDR2 SVGIG (reference sequence). This CDR3 region has 16 residues. Deletions cut 1 base from V and 9 bases from J, with 22 bases between. This chain's CDR3 is CAWSDPRGTLWATIYF. CDR3 DNA: TGTGCCTGGAGTGATCCCAGGGGAACTCTTTGGGCCACCATATATTTT.

The chain combines TRBV9 with TRBJ2-4; 9 nucleotides match TRBD1. The junction had 1 base not matched to a gene; V was cut back by 2 bases and J by 4 bases. Germline V gene sequence: CDR1 SGDLS, CDR2 YYNGEE. The length of the CDR3 is 14 residues. The CDR3 nucleotides are TGTGCCAGCAGCGTTGGACAGGGGAAAAACATTCAGTACTTC. Translated, it gives CASSVGQGKNIQYF.

This chain links TRBV28 with TRBJ1-5, with no clear D. This CDR3 has 13 amino acids. The germline V gene has CDR1 MDHEN and CDR2 SYDVKM. The ends were cut back, 7 bases at V and 4 bases at J, with 11 bases in the middle. DNA for the CDR3: TGTGCCAGCACCACAAAGTTGAATCAGCCCCAGCATTTT. This gives the protein CASTTKLNQPQHF.

The genes are TRBV5-5 and TRBJ2-1; 13 nucleotides agree with TRBD2. Germline CDR1 SGHKS, CDR2 YYEKEE (reference sequence). The V segment lost 4 bases and the J segment 6 bases; nucleotides outside the gene matches: 10. The CDR3 totals 17 residues. The CDR3 loop is CASSTGTSGVRPNEQFF. The CDR3 DNA is TGTGCCAGCAGCACCGGGACTAGCGGGGTACGCCCCAATGAGCAGTTCTTC.

The genes are TRBV5-4 and TRBJ2-7; D is unclear. Germline lookup yields CDR1 SGHNT and CDR2 YYREEE (reference sequence). The length of the CDR3 is 14 residues. Between the trimmed V and J ends, which lost 1 base and 5 bases, there was a span of 13 bases. The CDR3 is CASSLSSKTDEQYF. In nucleotides, the CDR3 is TGTGCCAGCAGCTTGAGCTCTAAAACGGACGAGCAGTACTTC.

The V and J genes are TRBV6-5 and TRBJ2-5, with TRBD1 matching 7 bases. This CDR3 has 14 amino acids. Losses at the gene ends were 5 bases for V and 2 bases for J; bases not matched to a gene: 5. Per germline, CDR1 MNHEY and CDR2 SVGAGI. For the CDR3, the DNA is TGTGCCAGCAGTCTTACAGGGGCTCAAGAGACCCAGTACTTC. Residues: CASSLTGAQETQYF.

The chain recombines TRBV5-4 with TRBJ1-2; 7 positions agree with TRBD1. The CDR3 has 16 residues. V lost 3 bases, J lost 6 bases, and 14 bases stayed unmatched. CDR1 SGHNT and CDR2 YYREEE come from the germline V gene (reference sequence). This CDR3 reads CASSSLSTGRTNGYTF. The CDR3 DNA sequence: TGTGCCAGCAGCTCTCTATCGACAGGGAGGACGAATGGCTACACCTTC.

The chain is built from TRBV28 and TRBJ1-1, with D perhaps matching TRBD1 (5 bases). V was cut by 8 bases and J by 0 bases, with 13 bases left in between. The length of the CDR3 is 14 residues. Germline V gene data show CDR1 as MDHEN and CDR2 as SYDVKM. The CDR3 coding sequence is TGTGCCAGCGGGGGAGGGCAGATGAACACTGAAGCTTTCTTT. It encodes CASGGGQMNTEAFF.

The CDR3: CASTGDNQPQHF. The CDR3 DNA follows: TGTGCCAGCACCGGGGACAATCAGCCCCAGCATTTT. The chain uses TRBV12-3 or TRBV12-4 and TRBJ1-5; D unclear. Between the trimmed V and J ends, which lost 7 bases and 3 bases, there was a span of 7 bases. The CDR3 extends over 12 amino acids.

The chain carries TRBV6-1 and TRBJ2-4; D gene uncertain. The V gene lost 0 bases and the J gene lost 0 bases, with 12 bases spanning the gap. The germline V gene has CDR1 MNHNS and CDR2 SASEGT. The CDR3 has 17 residues. CDR3 amino acids: CASSEAMGSLAKNIQYF. As DNA, the CDR3 is TGTGCCAGCAGTGAAGCCATGGGATCCCTAGCCAAAAACATTCAGTACTTC.

The chain couples TRBV25-1 to TRBJ2-6; possible D gene TRBD2, 5 bases. The CDR3 spans 18 residues. Germline V gene lookup returns CDR1 MGHDK and CDR2 SYGVNS. With 3 bases removed from V and 0 bases from J, the gap between germline ends came to 15 bases. CDR3 in DNA: TGTGCCAGCAGTGATCCCCGGACGGGAAGCTCTGGGGCCAACGTCCTGACTTTC. This encodes CASSDPRTGSSGANVLTF.

The rearrangement uses TRBV29-1 and TRBJ1-3; tentative D call: TRBD1 (6 bases). The CDR3 is 14 residues long. Per germline, CDR1 SQVTM and CDR2 ANQGSEA. Trimming took 3 bases from V and 4 from J, leaving 13 bases between them. CDR3 DNA: TGCAGCGTTGAGATCCAGGGGACCGGAAACACCATATATTTT. Encoded protein: CSVEIQGTGNTIYF. Full variable domain (outside the CDR3, taken from reference TRBV29-1 and TRBJ1-3): SAVISQKPSRDICQRGTSLTIQCQVDSQVTMMFWYRQQPGQSLTLIATANQGSEATYESGFVIDKFPISRPNLTFSTLTVSNMSPEDSSIYLCSVEIQGTGNTIYFGEGSWLTVV.